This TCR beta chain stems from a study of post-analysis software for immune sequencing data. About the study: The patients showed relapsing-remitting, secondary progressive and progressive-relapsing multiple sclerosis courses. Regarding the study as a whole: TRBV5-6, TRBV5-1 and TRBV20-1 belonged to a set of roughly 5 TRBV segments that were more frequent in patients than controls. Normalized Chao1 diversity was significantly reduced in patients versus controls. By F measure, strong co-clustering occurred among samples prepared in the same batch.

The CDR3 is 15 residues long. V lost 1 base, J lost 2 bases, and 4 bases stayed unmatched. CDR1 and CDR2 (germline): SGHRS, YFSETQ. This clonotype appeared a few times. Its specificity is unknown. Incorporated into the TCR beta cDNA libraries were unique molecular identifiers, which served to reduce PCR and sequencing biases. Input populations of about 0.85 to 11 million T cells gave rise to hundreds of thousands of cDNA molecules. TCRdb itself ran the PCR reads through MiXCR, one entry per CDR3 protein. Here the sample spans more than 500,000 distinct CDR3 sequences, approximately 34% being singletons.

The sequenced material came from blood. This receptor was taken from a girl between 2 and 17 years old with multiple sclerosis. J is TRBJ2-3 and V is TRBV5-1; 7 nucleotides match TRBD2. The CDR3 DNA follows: TGCGCCAGCAGCTTGACTAGCGTCAACACAGATACGCAGTATTTT. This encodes CASSLTSVNTDTQYF.